This T cell receptor (beta chain) was recovered during a study of T cell responses to AZD1222 COVID-19 vaccine. TCRdb's table, derived via immunoSEQ multiplex PCR, lists solely in-frame clones and lacks some. The sample has fewer than 130,000 clones, just under 95% seen once; the top ten hold more than 2%. Germline V gene sequence: CDR1 SGHRS, CDR2 YFSETQ. This CDR3 comprises 19 residues. V shed 2 bases, J shed 1 base, and the junction held 12 bases outside the gene matches. Sequenced material: peripheral blood, taken on day 0 of AZD1222 vaccination. The chain links TRBV5-1 to TRBJ2-1; TRBD2 matches 10 bases. The origin of this receptor is an adult in good health. The CDR3 loop is CASSFPLPTSGLSYNEQFF. CDR3 in DNA: TGCGCCAGCAGCTTCCCCCTGCCGACTAGCGGGCTTTCCTACAATGAGCAGTTCTTC.